This T cell receptor beta chain stems from a study of cytomegalovirus exposure and HLA in healthy donors. A note on this clone: Its antigen is currently unknown.

PCR was performed using 60 Vbeta and 13 Jbeta primers. Data came from immunoSEQ multiplex PCR; TCRdb stores just in-frame clones and leaves some out. The table shows 130,000 to 150,000 clones, with about four fifths occurring only once. Whole-study findings and limits: Earlier results showed most TCR beta V segments being productive about 87% or about 30% of the time.

CDR1 and CDR2 from the germline V gene are SGHAT and FQNNGV. The CDR3 length is 15 residues. The V and J ends lost 5 bases and 8 bases, in that order; junction bases with no gene match: 9. The chain recombines TRBV11-2 with TRBJ1-4; 9 bases are a match to TRBD1. This receptor was identified in a man between 35 and 55 years old in good health and CMV-seronegative. Sequencing used PBMCs. This CDR3 is CASSRPGTGNEKLFF. The CDR3 coding sequence is TGTGCCAGCAGCCGTCCCGGGACAGGGAACGAAAAACTGTTTTTT.